This T cell receptor beta chain was found in a study of cytomegalovirus exposure and HLA in healthy donors. PCR was performed using 60 Vbeta and 13 Jbeta primers. Repertoires were generated with immunoSEQ multiplex PCR, while TCRdb's copy carries only in-frame clones and drops some. This table holds approximately 170,000 clones, over 75% found once. CDR1 is SGHKS and CDR2 is YYEKEE in the germline V gene (reference sequence). Trimming stripped 4 bases from V and 7 bases from J, with 15 bases between. This CDR3 is 13 amino acids long. This clonotype was obtained from a male donor in good health and CMV-seronegative. Material: PBMCs. The chain links TRBV5-5 to TRBJ2-7; TRBD2 is a possible D gene (6 bases). The CDR3 DNA is TGTGCCAGCAGCCCGGGAGCCAGAGGGGAGCAGTACTTC. It yields the protein CASSPGARGEQYF.